This T cell receptor beta chain was sequenced during a study of control samples from healthy donors and cancer patients. Germline V gene sequence: CDR1 MNHEY, CDR2 SVGAGI. This CDR3 has 13 amino acids. Trimming took 2 bases from V and 8 from J, leaving 12 bases between them. Assay: immunoSEQ multiplex PCR; the TCRdb copy retains only in-frame clones and omits some. The sample includes about 160,000 clones, around 94% seen only once; the top ten take 14%. The receptor's source is a man aged 55 to 70 with colorectal cancer. The specimen was PBMCs. The V call is TRBV6-5, the J call TRBJ1-2; tentatively, D is TRBD1 (5 bases). Here the CDR3 reads CASSYRQGHGYTF. As DNA, the CDR3 is TGTGCCAGCAGTTACCGGCAGGGTCACGGCTACACCTTC.